The 16 T cell receptor beta chains listed next were all sequenced from one sample in a study of Ad26.COV2.S vaccination and SARS-CoV-2 variants. Only in-frame clones appear in the TCRdb table, and some are missing; sequencing was by immunoSEQ multiplex PCR. The sample records 300,000 to 450,000 clones, 92% being singletons. Sequences were derived from peripheral blood, sampled after recovery from COVID-19. Source of these receptors: a human donor who had recovered from COVID-19.

V usage is TRBV21-1 and J usage is TRBJ1-5. TRBV21-1 is deemed a pseudogene. This CDR3 contains 16 residues. The CDR3, as DNA: TGTGCCAGCAGCATCTCCATCGTGAGGTGCAATCAGCCCCAGCATTTT. Translating it yields CASSISIVRCNQPQHF.

V is TRBV19 and J is TRBJ1-1; TRBD1 matches 7 bases. There are 14 residues in the CDR3. Trimming at V came to 0 bases and at J to 9 bases, leaving 7 bases not matched to a gene. Germline CDR1 is LNHDA and CDR2 is SQIVND (reference sequence). As DNA, the CDR3 is TGTGCCAGTAGTATAGATCCGTCAGGGGGGAAAGCTTTCTTT. Translating it yields CASSIDPSGGKAFF.

This chain uses TRBV9 with TRBJ2-7, with D perhaps TRBD2 (6 bases). From germline, CDR1 is SGDLS and CDR2 YYNGEE. Trimming removed 4 bases from V and 2 bases from J, with 16 bases in between. The CDR3 runs 15 residues. CDR3 sequence: CASSKRGTTPYEQYF. The CDR3, as DNA: TGTGCCAGCAGCAAACGGGGGACGACCCCCTACGAGCAGTACTTC. Drawing the rest from reference TRBV9 and TRBJ2-7, the complete variable domain is DSGVTQTPKHLITATGQRVTLRCSPRSGDLSVYWYQQSLDQGLQFLIQYYNGEERAKGNILERFSAQQFPDLHSELNLSSLELGDSALYFCASSKRGTTPYEQYFGPGTRLTVT.

This clone was counted only a few times. The chain couples TRBV5-4 to TRBJ2-7; 8 nucleotides match TRBD1. The CDR3 covers 14 residues. V was clipped by 4 bases and J by 5 bases; unmatched bases: 8. Germline CDR1 is SGHNT and CDR2 is YYREEE (reference sequence). The CDR3 reads CASSRGQGRDEQYF. In nucleotides, the CDR3 is TGTGCCAGCAGCCGAGGACAGGGTCGGGACGAGCAGTACTTC.

The chain recombines TRBV9 with TRBJ2-7, with no clear D. V was pared by 1 base and J by 4 bases, with 15 bases between. The CDR3 consists of 15 residues. Germline lookup yields CDR1 SGDLS and CDR2 YYNGEE. The CDR3 is CASSVSPRSPYEQYF. The CDR3 DNA reads as TGTGCCAGCAGCGTAAGCCCCCGAAGCCCTTACGAGCAGTACTTC.

This chain links TRBV5-4 with TRBJ2-7, with 8 positions matching TRBD1. The CDR3 is 15 residues long. V was pared by 3 bases and J by 4 bases, with 9 bases of the junction left unmatched. Germline V CDR1 and CDR2: SGHNT, YYREEE (reference sequence). This CDR3 reads CASSSLDREAYEQYF. CDR3 DNA: TGTGCCAGCAGCTCCCTGGACAGGGAAGCATACGAGCAGTACTTC. Variable domain in full (rest from reference TRBV5-4 and TRBJ2-7): ETGVTQSPTHLIKTRGQQVTLRCSSQSGHNTVSWYQQALGQGPQFIFQYYREEENGRGNFPPRFSGLQFPNYSSELNVNALELDDSALYLCASSSLDREAYEQYFGPGTRLTVT.

The chain joins TRBV6-4 to TRBJ1-1, with unresolved D. Germline V gene sequence: CDR1 MRHNA, CDR2 SNTAGT. V shed 3 bases and J shed 4 bases, with 9 bases lying between them. The CDR3 sequence is 13 residues long. The CDR3 here is CASSETVGTEAFF. The CDR3 bases are TGTGCCAGCAGTGAGACGGTCGGCACTGAAGCTTTCTTT.

Concerning this clone itself: Other DNA sequences in the same sample also yield this CDR3. This chain connects TRBV6-1 to TRBJ1-1; 7 nucleotides agree with TRBD1. V trimming: 2 bases; J trimming: 3 bases; junction bases outside the gene matches: 0. Per germline, CDR1 MNHNS and CDR2 SASEGT. The CDR3 contains 13 residues. The CDR3 here is CASSEQGDTEAFF. The CDR3, as DNA: TGTGCCAGCAGTGAACAGGGGGACACTGAAGCTTTCTTT.

A few counts support this clone. The chain joins TRBV15 to TRBJ1-1; TRBD1 matches at 9 bases. From germline, CDR1 is LNHNV and CDR2 YYDKDF (reference sequence). The ends lost 6 bases at V and 3 bases at J; junction bases unmatched: 14. CDR3 length equals 17 residues. The CDR3 here is CATRPGTGHLPDTEAFF. The CDR3 DNA reads TGTGCCACCAGACCCGGGACAGGGCATCTCCCGGACACTGAAGCTTTCTTT.

The rearrangement uses TRBV6-5 and TRBJ1-2, with D hard to call. Germline V gene lookup returns CDR1 MNHEY and CDR2 SVGAGI. Trimming left V 5 bases short and J 1 base short, with 11 bases between. The CDR3 consists of 14 residues. CDR3 sequence reads: CASSPRKGNYGYTF. The DNA for the CDR3 is TGTGCCAGCAGTCCTCGAAAGGGTAACTATGGCTACACCTTC.

The chain couples TRBV10-2 to TRBJ1-2; tentatively, D is TRBD1 (5 bases). This CDR3 region has 13 residues. CDR1 is WSHSY, CDR2 SAAADI, per germline. Trimming took 2 bases from V and 8 from J, leaving 12 bases between them. The CDR3 sequence: CASSEVRDWGYTF. CDR3 DNA: TGCGCCAGCAGTGAGGTCAGGGACTGGGGCTACACCTTC.

This clone was recorded once. The chain links TRBV7-9 to TRBJ2-7, with D uncertain. Germline lookup yields CDR1 SEHNR and CDR2 FQNEAQ (reference sequence). This CDR3 is 11 amino acids long. V gave up 9 bases and J gave up 4 bases, with 10 bases separating them. In DNA, the CDR3 is TGTGCCAGTGGTTGGGGTTACGAGCAGTACTTC. It is translated as CASGWGYEQYF.

This chain joins TRBV9 and TRBJ1-2; TRBD1 matches 10 bases. The ends lost 3 bases at V and 5 bases at J; junction bases unmatched: 7. This CDR3 has 15 residues. The germline V gene has CDR1 SGDLS and CDR2 YYNGEE. The DNA of the CDR3 is TGTGCCAGCAGCGGGCTCGGACAGGGGGATTATGGCTACACCTTC. This sequence encodes CASSGLGQGDYGYTF.

J is TRBJ1-6 and V is TRBV6-5, with D hard to call. V was trimmed by 7 bases and J by 5 bases, leaving 9 bases between them. This CDR3 has 13 residues. CDR1 is MNHEY, CDR2 SVGAGI, per germline. CDR3 in amino acids: CASISQDNSPLHF. The CDR3 DNA reads as TGTGCCAGCATTAGTCAGGATAATTCACCCCTCCACTTT.

This clone was counted a few times. The rearrangement joins TRBV2 to TRBJ2-3, with D possibly matching TRBD2 (6 bases). V was pared by 7 bases and J by 1 base, with 18 bases between. Germline V gene data show CDR1 as SNHLY and CDR2 as FYNNEI. The length of the CDR3 is 16 residues. The CDR3 sequence: CASTREVASGTDTQYF. CDR3 DNA sequence: TGTGCCAGCACCCGAGAGGTGGCTAGCGGCACAGATACGCAGTATTTT.

V and J are TRBV9 and TRBJ1-1; 7 nucleotides align to TRBD1. This CDR3 has 16 residues. Trimming removed 3 bases from V and 0 bases from J; junction bases left unmatched: 8. CDR1 and CDR2 from the germline V gene are SGDLS and YYNGEE. The CDR3 DNA follows: TGTGCCAGCAGCGCGCCCGGGACAGCCATGAACACTGAAGCTTTCTTT. It specifies CASSAPGTAMNTEAFF.